The sample holds a few counts of the clone carrying this T cell receptor beta chain. Germline CDR1 SGHDT, CDR2 YYEEEE. V lost 1 base and J lost 0, with 9 bases in between. CDR3 length: 15 residues. TCRdb redid the calling of the RACE reads with MiXCR, one entry per CDR3 protein. The sample includes fewer than 200,000 distinct CDR3 sequences, 28% of them seen just once. Sample time point: patch test 3, about 24 weeks after DPC sensitization. Noted treatment: therapeutic diphenylcyclopropenone sensitization with weekly scalp DPC. The data stem from a study of human T cells and chemical hapten exposure. The chain uses TRBV5-6 and TRBJ2-3, with D possibly matching TRBD2 (5 bases). The TCR originated in a woman younger than 30 with alopecia areata. Some clones in this sample may be carry-over from other donors' samples. The specimen was whole blood, collected in connection with sensitization to the hapten diphenylcyclopropenone (DPC). The CDR3 is CASSLRTGSTDTQYF. The DNA for the CDR3 is TGTGCCAGCAGCTTGAGAACGGGAAGCACAGATACGCAGTATTTT.